Listed below are T cell receptor beta chains from one sample, sequenced in a study of cytomegalovirus exposure and HLA in healthy donors. Repertoires were generated with immunoSEQ multiplex PCR, while TCRdb's copy carries only in-frame clones and drops some. This sample has 120,000 to 150,000 clones, with around 75% found just once. Sequenced material: PBMCs. Every receptor here comes from a man in his 60s in good health and CMV-seronegative. CDR3s include the opening cysteine and the closing phenylalanine or tryptophan. Fields, in order: clone size, D gene, V gene, J gene, CDR3 DNA, CDR3 protein. D genes are given only for firm matches. A clone size is listed for some rows: how often the clone was seen (once, few, many), or a class if it is expanded.

-	TRBD2	TRBV7-9	TRBJ2-1	TGTGCCAGCAGCCCGACTAGCGGGCTACTAGGGAATGAGCAGTTCTTC	CASSPTSGLLGNEQFF
-	-	TRBV6-1	TRBJ2-2	TGTGCCATCAACAGGGTCGGGGTCACCGGGGAGCTGTTTTTT	CAINRVGVTGELFF
-	TRBD1	TRBV29-1	TRBJ1-1	TGCAGCGTCGAAAAACAGGGGGCGAACACTGAAGCTTTCTTT	CSVEKQGANTEAFF
-	-	TRBV29-1	TRBJ1-2	TGCAGCGTTGAAATATCAGGGCAGGGATTAGGCTACACCTTC	CSVEISGQGLGYTF
-	-	TRBV29-1	TRBJ2-4	TGCAGCGTTGATACGGGAAGGGGGAGCATTCAGTACTTC	CSVDTGRGSIQYF
-	-	TRBV6-6	TRBJ1-5	TGTGCCAGCAGCCAGGACAGAAATCAGCCCCAGCATTTT	CASSQDRNQPQHF
-	-	TRBV5-1	TRBJ1-1	TGCGCCAGCAGCGACGGAGGACCTACCGCTGAAGCTTTCTTT	CASSDGGPTAEAFF
few	TRBD2	TRBV28	TRBJ2-1	TGTGCCAGCAGTTTATTCGCGGGAGGCCAGGACAATGAGCAGTTCTTC	CASSLFAGGQDNEQFF
-	TRBD2	TRBV29-1	TRBJ2-1	TGCAGCGTCTCCACTAGCGGGTACAATGAGCAGTTCTTC	CSVSTSGYNEQFF
few	TRBD2	TRBV5-1	TRBJ2-5	TGCGCCAGCACTAGCGGGGAACAAGAGACCCAGTACTTC	CASTSGEQETQYF
-	-	TRBV6-5	TRBJ2-7	TGTGCCAGCAGTTACTCGAATGGCGAGACTCGGGAGCAGTACTTC	CASSYSNGETREQYF
-	-	TRBV28	TRBJ1-4	TGTGCCAGCAGTTTATATTCCGGGCAGGGCACTAATGAAAAACTGTTTTTT	CASSLYSGQGTNEKLFF
-	-	TRBV7-9	TRBJ2-7	TGTGCCAGCAGCGGGGGCTCTCTATACGAGCAGTACTTC	CASSGGSLYEQYF
-	TRBD1	TRBV6-1	TRBJ1-5	TGTGCCAGCAGTGCGAATCAGGGGGCGAGACAGCCCCAGCATTTT	CASSANQGARQPQHF
-	TRBD2	TRBV5-4	TRBJ2-5	TGTGCCAGCAGTCTCGGGGCGGGAGATAGGGAGACCCAGTACTTC	CASSLGAGDRETQYF
-	TRBD2	TRBV6-1	TRBJ2-2	TGTGCCAGCAGTGCTCTTGCGGGAGGTAGCACCGGGGAGCTGTTTTTT	CASSALAGGSTGELFF
-	TRBD2	TRBV11-3	TRBJ2-1	TGTGCCAGCAGCCGCCGGGGTAGCGGGACCTACAATGAGCAGTTCTTC	CASSRRGSGTYNEQFF
few	TRBD1	TRBV2	TRBJ2-5	TGTGCCATCATACAGGGGGCGGCGGAGACCCAGTACTTC	CAIIQGAAETQYF
-	-	TRBV6-1	TRBJ2-2	TGTGCCAGCAGTGAAGCCGTCCCAGGGGCTAACACCGGGGAGCTGTTTTTT	CASSEAVPGANTGELFF
few	-	TRBV11-1	TRBJ2-7	TGTGCCAGCAGCTTAGGACAGAGAATTTACGAGCAGTACTTC	CASSLGQRIYEQYF
-	TRBD2	TRBV30	TRBJ2-1	TGTGCCTTTTCGGGAGGATACGATAATTCGGGACTAGTGATTAGCTCCTACAATGAGCAGTTCTTC	CAFSGGYDNSGLVISSYNEQFF
few	-	TRBV5-1	TRBJ1-1	TGCGCCAGCAGCTTGGGGCGGGAAGCTTTCTTT	CASSLGREAFF
-	TRBD2	TRBV6-6	TRBJ2-7	TGTGCCAGCAGTTTGCAGACTAGCGGGACCAACTACGAGCAGTACTTC	CASSLQTSGTNYEQYF
once	TRBD2	TRBV6-1	TRBJ2-5	TGTGCCAGCAGGCCTAGCGGGGCCCAAGAGACCCAGTACTTC	CASRPSGAQETQYF
few	-	TRBV5-1	TRBJ1-6	TGCGCCAGCAGCTTGGTCGTGTTGTGGGCTTCGGGGAATTCACCCCTCCACTTT	CASSLVVLWASGNSPLHF
-	TRBD2	TRBV7-8	TRBJ2-1	TGTGCCAGCAGCCGACCGGGACTAGCGGGAGGTAATGAGCAGTTCTTC	CASSRPGLAGGNEQFF
-	-	TRBV6-5	TRBJ1-5	TGTGCCAGCAGTGCGGGGTTCCTGCAGCCCCAGCATTTT	CASSAGFLQPQHF
-	-	TRBV6-1	TRBJ1-1	TGTGCCAGCAGACTTTCGAACACTGAAGCTTTCTTT	CASRLSNTEAFF
once	-	TRBV5-1	TRBJ2-7	TGCGCCAGCAGCTTGGGGCTAGAGTCCTACGAGCAGTACTTC	CASSLGLESYEQYF
-	TRBD2	TRBV19	TRBJ2-3	TGTGCCAGTAGTGGACTAGGGGAATCCCCGCAGTATTTT	CASSGLGESPQYF
-	-	TRBV25-1	TRBJ2-3	TGTGCCAGCAGTGATTATGGGGGAGGTAGTGGAGCAGATACGCAGTATTTT	CASSDYGGGSGADTQYF
-	TRBD2	TRBV19	TRBJ2-3	TGTGCCAGTAGTGGACTAGCGGGGCGCCGCGATACGCAGTATTTT	CASSGLAGRRDTQYF
few	-	TRBV7-3	TRBJ2-5	TGTGCCAGCAGCCCCAACAGGGAGGAGACCCAGTACTTC	CASSPNREETQYF
-	-	TRBV6-1	TRBJ1-5	TGTGCCAGCAGTGACAGTCAGGGCTATCAGCCCCAGCATTTT	CASSDSQGYQPQHF
-	TRBD2	TRBV5-1	TRBJ2-1	TGCGCCAGCAGCTACGGACTAGCGGGCAATGAGCAGTTCTTC	CASSYGLAGNEQFF
-	-	TRBV29-1	TRBJ2-7	TGCAGCGCCATGGGGGCTAGCTCCTACGAGCAGTACTTC	CSAMGASSYEQYF
-	-	TRBV18	TRBJ2-1	TGTGCCAGCTCACCACCGGTGGGAGTGGGTAATGAGCAGTTCTTC	CASSPPVGVGNEQFF
-	TRBD2	TRBV4-2	TRBJ2-1	TGTGCCAGCAGCCAGCCGACTAGCGCCGCAGGCAATGAGCAGTTCTTC	CASSQPTSAAGNEQFF
few	-	TRBV6-6	TRBJ1-4	TGTGCCAGCAGTTTTCAGGGTGCTAATGAAAAACTGTTTTTT	CASSFQGANEKLFF
-	TRBD1	TRBV6-1	TRBJ2-2	TGTGCCAGCAGCGGGACAGGGGGTTTCAGGGGGGAGCTGTTTTTT	CASSGTGGFRGELFF
-	TRBD2	TRBV7-2	TRBJ2-5	TGTGCCAGCAGCTCCTTAGCGGGGATGGGAGAGACCCAGTACTTC	CASSSLAGMGETQYF
-	-	TRBV19	TRBJ1-4	TGTGCCAGTAGTATCGGGCAGGGTTTTGGTGAAAAACTGTTTTTT	CASSIGQGFGEKLFF
-	TRBD2	TRBV6-4	TRBJ2-3	TGTGCCAGCAGTGATCTAGCGGGAGGGGGCCCAGATACGCAGTATTTT	CASSDLAGGGPDTQYF
-	-	TRBV7-9	TRBJ1-4	TGTGCCAGCAAACAGGGACTAGAGGAAAAACTGTTTTTT	CASKQGLEEKLFF
-	TRBD1	TRBV30	TRBJ1-1	TGTGCCTGGAGTACCAGGGGGCGGACTGAAGCTTTCTTT	CAWSTRGRTEAFF
-	-	TRBV30	TRBJ1-2	TGTGCCACCCCCCGCTGGTCCGGCTATGGCTACACCTTC	CATPRWSGYGYTF
-	-	TRBV18	TRBJ1-3	TGTGCCAGCTCACTCGACAGCGCCTCTGGAAACACCATATATTTT	CASSLDSASGNTIYF
-	-	TRBV5-1	TRBJ2-7	TGCGCCAGCAGCCGTGGGGTGGCAGGGCCCTACGAGCAGTACTTC	CASSRGVAGPYEQYF
-	TRBD1	TRBV6-5	TRBJ1-6	TGTGCCAGCAACCGGGACAGTTTCTATAATTCACCCCTCCACTTT	CASNRDSFYNSPLHF
-	-	TRBV5-1	TRBJ1-1	TGCGCCAGCAGCTCGTTAACTCCGCTGAACACTGAAGCTTTCTTT	CASSSLTPLNTEAFF
-	-	TRBV7-3	TRBJ2-2	TGTGCCAGCAGAACGACTAGCACCGGGGAGCTGTTTTTT	CASRTTSTGELFF
few	TRBD1	TRBV6-5	TRBJ1-3	TGTGCCAGCAGACCACAGGGGACACTAGGAAACACCATATATTTT	CASRPQGTLGNTIYF
few	TRBD2	TRBV5-4	TRBJ2-7	TGTGCCAGCAGCTTGGCCGGGGCGGTCAGCGGGAGCCCCCACGAGCAGTACTTC	CASSLAGAVSGSPHEQYF
-	TRBD1	TRBV27	TRBJ2-7	TGTGCCAGCAGTTTATCCCCTCAAGGGGGCGCCGCCTACGAGCAGTACTTC	CASSLSPQGGAAYEQYF
-	-	TRBV25-1	TRBJ2-7	TGTGCCAGCAGTGTTATCTACGAGCAGTACTTC	CASSVIYEQYF
once	-	TRBV14	TRBJ2-1	TGTGCCAGCAGACTCGGGACTGGCTACAATGAGCAGTTCTTC	CASRLGTGYNEQFF
-	-	TRBV28	TRBJ1-1	TGTGCCAGCTCAACTCCGAACACTGAAGCTTTCTTT	CASSTPNTEAFF